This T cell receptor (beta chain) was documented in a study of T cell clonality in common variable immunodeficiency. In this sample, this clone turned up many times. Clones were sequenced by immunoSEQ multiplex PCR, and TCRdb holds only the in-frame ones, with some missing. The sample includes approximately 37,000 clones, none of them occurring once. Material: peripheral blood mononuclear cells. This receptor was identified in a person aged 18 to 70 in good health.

The covered CDR3 bases are TGTGCCTGGAGCACAGGACTAGCGGGCGAAGAGACC. This encodes CAWSTGLAGEET. The CDR3 as a whole reads CAWSTGLAGEETQYF. The rearrangement joins TRBV30 to TRBJ2-5; 11 positions agree with TRBD2. The CDR3 end falls 3 residues outside the read, so it is completed with the germline J gene. V dropped 3 bases and J dropped 3; count of bases not matched to a gene: 6. Germline assignment: CDR1 GTSNPN and CDR2 SVGIG (reference sequence). The CDR3 extends over 15 amino acids.